The 3 T cell receptor beta chains below all came from one sample that was sequenced in a study of blood T cell repertoires in COVID-19. The protocol was immunoSEQ multiplex PCR, while the TCRdb copy is restricted to in-frame clones and leaves out a portion. Among under 350,000 clones, about nine tenths were seen once, and the ten largest hold around 2%. Sequencing used peripheral blood. All receptors come from a man aged 45-65 years with acute or convalescent COVID-19.

The chain links TRBV12-3 or TRBV12-4 to TRBJ1-6; no clear D. With 9 bases removed from V and 0 bases from J, the gap between germline ends came to 6 bases. This CDR3 has 13 amino acids. For the CDR3, the DNA is TGTGCCAGTCGGAGCTCCTATAATTCACCCCTCCACTTT. This translates into CASRSSYNSPLHF.

V is TRBV3-1 (or the pseudogene TRBV3-2) and J is TRBJ2-7, with D tentatively TRBD2 (5 bases). V was cut by 4 bases and J by 3 bases, with 13 bases left in between. The germline V gene encodes CDR1 LGHDT and CDR2 YNNKEL (reference sequence). The CDR3 runs 14 residues. CDR3 residues: CASSPVGLHYEQYF. In DNA, the CDR3 is TGTGCCAGCAGCCCGGTCGGACTCCACTACGAGCAGTACTTC.

The chain is built from TRBV3-1 (or the pseudogene TRBV3-2) and TRBJ2-7; 11 bases align to TRBD2. The CDR3 loop spans 17 amino acids. J was trimmed by 4 bases and V by 4 bases; bases with no gene match: 12. The germline V gene has CDR1 LGHDT and CDR2 YNNKEL (reference sequence). CDR3 DNA sequence: TGTGCCAGCAGCCCCTCCCCGGGAACTAGCGGGGGATACGAGCAGTACTTC. Encoded protein: CASSPSPGTSGGYEQYF.